The 20 T cell receptor beta chains presented below share a single source sample, sequenced in a study of resident and recirculating memory T cells in vitiligo. Sequencing was performed with immunoSEQ multiplex PCR; in TCRdb, only in-frame clones are kept and a portion is missing. Here the sample spans roughly 80,000 clones, about 91% being singletons. The sequenced sample consisted of blood. Receptor source: a male donor with vitiligo.

This clone showed up just once. The V gene is TRBV6-1, the J gene TRBJ2-7, with 8 bases identical to TRBD1. The CDR3 covers 15 residues. Unmatched junction bases numbered 8, after V lost 3 bases and J lost 4 bases. The germline CDR1 and CDR2 sequences are MNHNS and SASEGT. CDR3 in DNA: TGTGCCAGCAGTGATCAGGCAGGGGGCATTTACGAGCAGTACTTC. It specifies CASSDQAGGIYEQYF.

The chain carries TRBV7-3 and TRBJ2-3; no reliable D call. V was clipped by 3 bases and J by 1 base, with 8 bases between them. The CDR3 loop spans 14 amino acids. Germline V gene lookup returns CDR1 SGHTA and CDR2 FQGTGA. CDR3 amino acids: CASSFAVGTDTQYF. The CDR3 DNA is TGTGCCAGCAGCTTCGCAGTGGGCACAGATACGCAGTATTTT.

This clone has only one observation. This chain links TRBV30 with TRBJ1-2, with TRBD1 as a possible D gene (6 bases). Trimming removed 4 bases from V and 6 bases from J, with 18 bases in between. Germline-derived CDR1 and CDR2 are GTSNPN and SVGIG (reference sequence). The CDR3 has 14 amino acids. The CDR3 DNA sequence: TGTGCCTGGACCTTCGGAAACAGGGAAGATGGCTACACCTTC. This translates into CAWTFGNREDGYTF.

The chain has TRBV29-1 and TRBJ2-1; TRBD2 matches at 7 bases. The CDR3 consists of 13 residues. The ends lost 2 bases at V and 8 bases at J; junction bases unmatched: 6. CDR1 and CDR2 from the germline V gene are SQVTM and ANQGSEA. CDR3 region: CSVERGVGYEQFF. The CDR3 coding sequence is TGCAGCGTTGAACGGGGGGTAGGCTATGAGCAGTTCTTC.

CDR3 sequence reads: CASSFGQSAYEQYF. The CDR3 DNA reads as TGTGCCAGCAGCTTCGGACAGTCCGCCTACGAGCAGTACTTC. The gene calls are TRBV7-9 and TRBJ2-7, with a possible D match to TRBD1 (6 bases). The V end was cut by 3 bases, the J end by 2 bases, with 11 bases between. The CDR3 runs to 14 residues. CDR1 is SEHNR and CDR2 is FQNEAQ in the germline V gene (reference sequence).

V usage is TRBV5-1 and J usage is TRBJ2-2, with D possibly matching TRBD1 (6 bases). The length of the CDR3 is 12 residues. V lost 4 bases, J lost 10 bases, and 11 bases lay in between. CDR1 and CDR2 (germline): SGHRS, YFSETQ. The CDR3 protein is CASSTTGLELFF. Here the CDR3 DNA reads TGCGCCAGCAGCACAACAGGGTTGGAGCTGTTTTTT.

The chain recombines TRBV7-8 with TRBJ1-4, with TRBD1 matching over 7 bases. Trimming took 4 bases from V and 4 from J; bases not matched to a gene: 6. Germline CDR1 is SGHVS and CDR2 is FQNEAQ. CDR3 length equals 15 residues. CDR3 loop: CASSSQTGYNEKLFF. The CDR3 bases are TGTGCCAGCAGCTCGCAGACAGGGTATAATGAAAAACTGTTTTTT.

The chain uses TRBV4-2 and TRBJ1-2; D might be TRBD1 (5 bases). The V end was cut by 2 bases, the J end by 2 bases, with 12 bases between. Per the germline V gene, CDR1 is LGHNA and CDR2 is YNFKEQ. The CDR3 runs 15 residues. The CDR3 DNA is TGTGCCAGCAGCCAACCAAGCTCAGGGAACTATGGCTACACCTTC. The encoded protein is CASSQPSSGNYGYTF.

V gene TRBV11-2 combines with J gene TRBJ2-7; 9 nucleotides line up with TRBD2. The CDR3 totals 16 residues. After removal of 3 bases from V and 3 bases from J, the junction contained 9 bases not matched to a gene. Germline V gene lookup returns CDR1 SGHAT and CDR2 FQNNGV. CDR3 loop: CASSLFMASGIYEQYF. DNA of the CDR3: TGTGCCAGCAGCTTGTTCATGGCTAGCGGGATCTACGAGCAGTACTTC.

The chain recombines TRBV5-1 with TRBJ1-2; 7 bases map to TRBD1. The CDR3 runs to 14 residues. The V gene's germline CDR1 is SGHRS and CDR2 YFSETQ. J lost 13 bases, V lost 4 bases, and 16 bases had no gene match. The CDR3 nucleotides read TGCGCCAGCAGCACCTATTTGACAGGGTCATCGTCCACCTTC. Its translation is CASSTYLTGSSSTF.

The V and J genes are TRBV5-1 and TRBJ1-3, with D hard to call. The CDR3 has 16 amino acids. V was pared by 4 bases and J by 0 bases, with 14 bases between. The germline V gene has CDR1 SGHRS and CDR2 YFSETQ. The CDR3 DNA follows: TGCGCCAGCAGCGACCCAACGGAGGGCTCTGGAAACACCATATATTTT. Its protein is CASSDPTEGSGNTIYF.

The chain carries TRBV28 and TRBJ1-5, with TRBD1 matching over 9 bases. Per the germline V gene, CDR1 is MDHEN and CDR2 is SYDVKM. The J segment lost 0 bases and the V segment lost 3 bases, leaving 6 bases of the junction unmatched. The CDR3 has 17 residues. In DNA form, the CDR3 reads TGTGCCAGCAGTTTGCGGACAGGGGCTTATAGCAATCAGCCCCAGCATTTT. It is translated as CASSLRTGAYSNQPQHF.

The gene calls are TRBV7-8 and TRBJ2-7, with 9 nucleotides matching TRBD1. The J segment lost 2 bases and the V segment lost 5 bases, leaving 4 bases of the junction unmatched. The CDR3 has 14 residues. Germline values: CDR1 SGHVS, CDR2 FQNEAQ. This CDR3 is CASSQQGAAYEQYF. The CDR3 region has the DNA TGTGCCAGCAGCCAACAGGGGGCGGCCTACGAGCAGTACTTC.

The chain couples TRBV5-8 to TRBJ2-3, with D hard to call. The CDR3 is 14 amino acids. Deletions cut 6 bases from V and 1 base from J, with 12 bases between. Germline CDR1 reads SGHTS; CDR2 reads YDEGEE. The CDR3, as DNA: TGTGCCAGCATCGATCTCCGGGGCACAGATACGCAGTATTTT. Translating gives CASIDLRGTDTQYF.

The chain employs TRBV6-4 and TRBJ2-2; D is uncertain. Trimming removed 0 bases from V and 4 bases from J, with 3 bases in between. CDR3 length equals 13 residues. The germline gives CDR1 MRHNA, CDR2 SNTAGT. Here the CDR3 DNA reads TGTGCCAGCAGTGACTCTAGCACCGGGGAGCTGTTTTTT. Its translation is CASSDSSTGELFF.

This sequence joins TRBV7-2 and TRBJ2-6; D is uncertain. CDR3 length equals 15 residues. V lost 4 bases and J lost 4, with 11 bases in between. The germline V gene has CDR1 SGHTA and CDR2 FQGNSA. This chain's CDR3 is CASSSSLLGANVLTF. The CDR3 DNA sequence: TGTGCCAGCAGCTCCAGTCTCTTAGGGGCCAACGTCCTGACTTTC.

The rearrangement joins TRBV4-1 to TRBJ2-4, with TRBD1 matching over 9 bases. The trim removed 8 bases at V and 4 bases at J, leaving 3 bases unmatched. This CDR3 has 13 amino acids. Germline CDR1 reads MGHRA; CDR2 reads YSYEKL. CDR3 in amino acids: CASRGTGKNIQYF. DNA for the CDR3: TGCGCCAGCCGCGGGACAGGGAAAAACATTCAGTACTTC.

The chain employs TRBV6-6 and TRBJ2-1; the match to TRBD2 covers 11 bases. Germline V lookup: CDR1 MNHNY, CDR2 SVGAGI (reference sequence). The CDR3 has 15 residues. V lost 5 bases to trimming and J lost 6 bases; unmatched junction nucleotides: 6. CDR3 nucleotide sequence: TGTGCCAGCAGTCAATTAGCGGGAGGGGCCAATGAGCAGTTCTTC. It is translated as CASSQLAGGANEQFF.

V usage is TRBV5-1 and J usage is TRBJ2-5; D might be TRBD2 (5 bases). This CDR3 is 14 amino acids long. The germline gives CDR1 SGHRS, CDR2 YFSETQ. V lost 4 bases, J lost 4 bases, and 14 bases lay in between. This CDR3 reads CASSLAGERETQYF. The CDR3, as DNA: TGCGCCAGCAGCCTCGCCGGGGAACGAGAGACCCAGTACTTC.

The V gene is TRBV2, the J gene TRBJ2-7; 7 nucleotides match TRBD1. CDR3 length equals 15 residues. Germline-derived CDR1 and CDR2 are SNHLY and FYNNEI. Trimming at V came to 7 bases and at J to 0 bases, leaving 9 bases not matched to a gene. The DNA for the CDR3 is TGTGCCAGCAATAAGGACAGGTCTAGCTCCTACGAGCAGTACTTC. This gives the protein CASNKDRSSSYEQYF.